Listed here is a single T cell receptor beta chain. This sample stems from a study of blood T cell repertoires in COVID-19. Whole-study context: Sites across the United States, Italy and Spain contributed samples from acute and convalescent COVID-19. T cells, B-cell-depleted T cells, or PBMCs provided the cDNA or gDNA that served as material.

The V segment lost 3 bases and the J segment 6 bases; nucleotides outside the gene matches: 5. The length of the CDR3 is 16 residues. Germline V gene data show CDR1 as GTSNPN and CDR2 as SVGIG (reference sequence). The authors' processing: Reference gene primer amplification gave nucleated cell count estimates. TCRdb's table, derived via immunoSEQ multiplex PCR, lists solely in-frame clones and lacks some. The D gene and trimming were derived from the DNA, and the V and J assignments and clone size from that table. Of around 76,000 clones in the sample, approximately 80% were seen once. The V gene is TRBV30, the J gene TRBJ2-1; 16 bases are shared with TRBD2. Sequenced sample: peripheral blood. The sequence came from an older woman with acute or convalescent COVID-19. The DNA of the CDR3 is TGTGCCTGGAGCGAGGGACTAGCGGGAGGGCTCAATGAGCAGTTCTTC. Residues: CAWSEGLAGGLNEQFF.